This record concerns one TCR beta chain sequence. Its antigen is not yet known. No qualities accompany the bases; no much larger clone lies one base away. Genomic DNA was extracted from sorted cells for sequencing of the TCRbeta CDR3 region. The immunoSEQ Assay was used to sequence the TCRbeta CDR3 regions. TCRdb stores this immuneACCESS table with in-frame sequences only. Part of the clones is absent; in the studies checked, under half of the shortfall reflects unresolved V genes, and no reason is known for the rest. This sample holds around 64,000 clones; about 90% were observed only once. The ten largest clones capture more than 12% of the sample. This entry comes from a study of OX40 agonist ivuxolimab in advanced cancers. General notes on the study: The costimulatory receptor OX40 (CD134) was targeted by ivuxolimab, a fully human IgG2 agonistic monoclonal antibody. Prior anti-PD-1, anti-PD-L1 or anti-CTLA-4 therapy was permitted, and approximately 42% of dose-escalation patients had received checkpoint inhibitors. The monotherapy dose-escalation portion (N of about 57 patients) of the phase I ivuxolimab trial is reported in the paper. Intravenous ivuxolimab was administered to patients every 2 weeks at six dose levels: 0.01, 0.1, 0.3, 1.5, 3 and 10 mg/kg. Among the 50 to 55 dose-escalation patients, around 19 had hepatocellular carcinoma, roughly 15 melanoma, 9 renal cell carcinoma and 9 head and neck cancer. The point of sequencing TCRbeta in the periphery was to test whether ivuxolimab changed TCR sequence diversity and drove clonal T-cell expansion. In the dose-escalation cohort, 82.7% of patients were male, and the mean age was roughly 60 years, with a range of roughly 20 to 80. Partial responses occurred in three dose-escalation patients: two with cutaneous melanoma and one with hepatocellular carcinoma.

Patients with a history of autoimmune disease or receiving systemic immunosuppression were excluded from the trial. Peripheral blood for TCR sequencing was drawn from every dose cohort at baseline, at cycle 4 day 1 and at cycle 7 day 1. The samples were taken from a phase I, first-in-human, multicenter, open-label dose-escalation trial of ivuxolimab. Adults with locally advanced or metastatic melanoma, renal cell, hepatocellular, or head and neck squamous cell carcinoma were enrolled in the trial. Before TCR sequencing, CD4+ T cells and CD8+ T cells were sorted from peripheral blood as separate populations. The CDR3 spans 16 residues, from the cysteine through the phenylalanine. Of the read, only the CDR3 DNA is kept; its 48 bases are in frame from base 1. Taken from the germline V gene, the CDR1 and CDR2 loops are SGHTA and FQGNSA. V is clipped by 5 bases and J by 5 bases, and the sequence between their germline boundaries is 19 bases long.

Study-level results and caveats: After ivuxolimab, more expanded clones were found on average in CD8+ T cells than in CD4+ T cells. In the 0.1-3.0 mg/kg groups, partial responders had among the lowest normalized peripheral clonal expansion, particularly in CD8+ T cells. Which antigens the clonally expanded peripheral T cells were specific for was not determined. Low levels of normalized T-cell clonal expansion were also shown by some nonresponding patients. At doses from 0.1 to 3.0 mg/kg, clonal expansion was seen in both CD4+ and CD8+ blood T cells between baseline and week 6.

Sequences were derived from CD4+ or CD8+ T cells sorted from blood, sampled in a trial of the OX40 agonist ivuxolimab. The chain is encoded by TRBV7-2 joined to TRBJ2-4; the D gene is perhaps TRBD1, from 5 matching bases. This receptor was obtained from an adult with an advanced solid tumor such as melanoma, head and neck, liver or kidney cancer. The CDR3 reads as follows: CASSKPLAGWENIQYF. The nucleotides read TGTGCCAGCAGCAAACCGTTGGCAGGGTGGGAAAACATTCAGTACTTC.